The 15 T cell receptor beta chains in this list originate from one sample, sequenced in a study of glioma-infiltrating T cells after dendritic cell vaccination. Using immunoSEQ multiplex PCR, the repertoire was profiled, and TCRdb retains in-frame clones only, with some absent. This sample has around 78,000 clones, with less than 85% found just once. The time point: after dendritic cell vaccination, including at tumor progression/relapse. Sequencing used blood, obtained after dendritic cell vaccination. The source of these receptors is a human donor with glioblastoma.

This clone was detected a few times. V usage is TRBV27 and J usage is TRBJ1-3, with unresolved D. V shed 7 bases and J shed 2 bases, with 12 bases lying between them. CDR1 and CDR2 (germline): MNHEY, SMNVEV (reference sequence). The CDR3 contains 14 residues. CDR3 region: CASMEERAGNTIYF. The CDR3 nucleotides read TGTGCCAGCATGGAAGAGAGGGCTGGAAACACCATATATTTT.

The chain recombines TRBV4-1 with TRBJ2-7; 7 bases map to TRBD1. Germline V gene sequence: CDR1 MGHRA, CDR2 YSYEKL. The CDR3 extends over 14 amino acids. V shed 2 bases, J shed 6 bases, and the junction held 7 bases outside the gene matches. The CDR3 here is CASSQPGTVVEQYF. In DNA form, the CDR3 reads TGCGCCAGCAGCCAACCTGGGACAGTCGTCGAGCAGTACTTC.

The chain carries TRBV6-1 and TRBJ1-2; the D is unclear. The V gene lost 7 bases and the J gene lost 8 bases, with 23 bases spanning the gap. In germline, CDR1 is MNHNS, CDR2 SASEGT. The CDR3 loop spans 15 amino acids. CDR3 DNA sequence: TGTGCCAGCATCGCCCCTGGGAGGGCCCACGGCGGCTACACCTTC. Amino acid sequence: CASIAPGRAHGGYTF.

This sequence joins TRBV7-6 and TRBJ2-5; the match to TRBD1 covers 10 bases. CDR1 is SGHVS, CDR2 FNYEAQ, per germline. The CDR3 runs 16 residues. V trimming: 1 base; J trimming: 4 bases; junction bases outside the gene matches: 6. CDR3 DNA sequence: TGTGCCAGCAGCTTAGGACAGGGGGCGTCGGGAGAGACCCAGTACTTC. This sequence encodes CASSLGQGASGETQYF.

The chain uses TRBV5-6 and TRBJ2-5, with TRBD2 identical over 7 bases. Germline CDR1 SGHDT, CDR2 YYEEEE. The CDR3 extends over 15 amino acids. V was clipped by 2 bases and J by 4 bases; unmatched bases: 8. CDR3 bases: TGTGCCAGCAGCTTCGCCCGGGGGGACGGAGAGACCCAGTACTTC. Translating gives CASSFARGDGETQYF.

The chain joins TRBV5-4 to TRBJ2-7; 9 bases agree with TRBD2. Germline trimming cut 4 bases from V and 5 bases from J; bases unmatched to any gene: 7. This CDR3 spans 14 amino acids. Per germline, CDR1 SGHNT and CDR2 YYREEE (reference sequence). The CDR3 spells CASSRASGNHEQYF. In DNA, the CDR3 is TGTGCCAGCAGCCGAGCTAGCGGGAACCACGAGCAGTACTTC.

CDR3 bases: TGTGCCATCAGTGAGGGGGCAGAGACCCAGTACTTC. This codes for CAISEGAETQYF. The chain couples TRBV10-3 to TRBJ2-5, with D possibly TRBD1 on 5 matching bases. V shed 2 bases and J shed 4 bases, with 5 bases lying between them. Germline V lookup: CDR1 ENHRY, CDR2 SYGVKD. The CDR3 is made up of 12 amino acids.

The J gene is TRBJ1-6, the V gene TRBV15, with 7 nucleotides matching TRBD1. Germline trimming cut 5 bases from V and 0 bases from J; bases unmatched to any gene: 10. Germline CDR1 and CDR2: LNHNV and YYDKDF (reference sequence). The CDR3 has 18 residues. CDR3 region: CATSGMTGFSSYNSPLHF. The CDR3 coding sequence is TGTGCCACCAGCGGGATGACAGGGTTTAGCTCCTATAATTCACCCCTCCACTTT.

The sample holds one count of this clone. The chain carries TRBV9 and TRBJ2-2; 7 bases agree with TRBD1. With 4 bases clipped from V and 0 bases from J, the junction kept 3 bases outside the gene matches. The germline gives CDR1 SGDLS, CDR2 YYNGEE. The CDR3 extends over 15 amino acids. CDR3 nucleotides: TGTGCCAGCAGCCCCGGGACAGCGAACACCGGGGAGCTGTTTTTT. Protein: CASSPGTANTGELFF.

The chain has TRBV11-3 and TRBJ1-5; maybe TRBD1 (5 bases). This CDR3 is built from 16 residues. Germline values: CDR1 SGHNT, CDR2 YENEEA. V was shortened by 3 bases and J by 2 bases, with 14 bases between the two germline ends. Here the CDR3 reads CASSFGRGPCNQPQHF. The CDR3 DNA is TGTGCCAGCAGCTTTGGAAGGGGCCCATGCAATCAGCCCCAGCATTTT.

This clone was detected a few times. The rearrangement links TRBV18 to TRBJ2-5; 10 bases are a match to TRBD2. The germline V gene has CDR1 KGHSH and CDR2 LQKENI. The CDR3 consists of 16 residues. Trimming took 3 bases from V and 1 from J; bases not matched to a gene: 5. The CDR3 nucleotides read TGTGCCAGCTCACCTTTAGCGGGAGGTCCCCAAGAGACCCAGTACTTC. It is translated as CASSPLAGGPQETQYF. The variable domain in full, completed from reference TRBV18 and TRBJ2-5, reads NAGVMQNPRHLVRRRGQEARLRCSPMKGHSHVYWYRQLPEEGLKFMVYLQKENIIDESGMPKERFSAEFPKEGPSILRIQQVVRGDSAAYFCASSPLAGGPQETQYFGPGTRLLVL.

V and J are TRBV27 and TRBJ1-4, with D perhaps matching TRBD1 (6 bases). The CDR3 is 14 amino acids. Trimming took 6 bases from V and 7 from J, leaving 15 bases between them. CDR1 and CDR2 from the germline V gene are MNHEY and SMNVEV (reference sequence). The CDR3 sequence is CASRLLRGSEKLFF. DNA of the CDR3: TGTGCCAGCAGACTGCTCAGGGGAAGTGAAAAACTGTTTTTT.

CDR3 in DNA: TGTGCCAGCAGCGGACCGGGACAGGGTTACAATGAGCAGTTCTTC. It yields the protein CASSGPGQGYNEQFF. The V and J genes are TRBV9 and TRBJ2-1, with 9 bases aligning to TRBD1. The germline V gene has CDR1 SGDLS and CDR2 YYNGEE. There are 15 residues in the CDR3. V lost 3 bases, J lost 4 bases, and 5 bases stayed unmatched.

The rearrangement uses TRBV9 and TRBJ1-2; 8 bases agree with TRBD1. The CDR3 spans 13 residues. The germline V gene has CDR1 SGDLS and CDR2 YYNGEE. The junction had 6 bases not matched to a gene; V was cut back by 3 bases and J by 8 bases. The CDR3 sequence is CASSGTGRYGYTF. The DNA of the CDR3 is TGTGCCAGCAGCGGGACAGGGAGGTACGGCTACACCTTC.

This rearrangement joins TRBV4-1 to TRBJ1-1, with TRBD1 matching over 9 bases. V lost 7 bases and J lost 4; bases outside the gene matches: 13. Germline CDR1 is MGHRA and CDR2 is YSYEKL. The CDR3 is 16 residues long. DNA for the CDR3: TGCGCCAGCAACTGGGACAGGGAGAGCGGAAGCACTGAAGCTTTCTTT. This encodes CASNWDRESGSTEAFF.